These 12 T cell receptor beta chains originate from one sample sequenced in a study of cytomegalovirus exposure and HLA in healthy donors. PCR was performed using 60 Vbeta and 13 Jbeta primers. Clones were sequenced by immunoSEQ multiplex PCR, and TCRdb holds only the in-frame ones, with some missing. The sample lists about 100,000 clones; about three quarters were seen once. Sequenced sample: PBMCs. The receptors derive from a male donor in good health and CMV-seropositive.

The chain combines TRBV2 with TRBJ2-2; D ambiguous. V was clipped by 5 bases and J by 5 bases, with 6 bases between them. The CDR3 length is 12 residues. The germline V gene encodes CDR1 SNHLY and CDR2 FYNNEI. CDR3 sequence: CASSLGTGELFF. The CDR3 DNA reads TGTGCCAGCAGTCTAGGAACCGGGGAGCTGTTTTTT.

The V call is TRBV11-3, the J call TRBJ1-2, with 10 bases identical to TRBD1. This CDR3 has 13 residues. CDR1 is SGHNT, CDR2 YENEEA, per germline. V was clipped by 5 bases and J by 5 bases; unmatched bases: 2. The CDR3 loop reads CASSRGQGYGYTF. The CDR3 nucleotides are TGTGCCAGCAGCCGGGGACAGGGGTATGGCTACACCTTC. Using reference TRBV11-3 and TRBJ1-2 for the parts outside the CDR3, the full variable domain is EAGVVQSPRYKIIEKKQPVAFWCNPISGHNTLYWYLQNLGQGPELLIRYENEEAVDDSQLPKDRFSAERLKGVDSTLKIQPAELGDSAVYLCASSRGQGYGYTFGSGTRLTVV.

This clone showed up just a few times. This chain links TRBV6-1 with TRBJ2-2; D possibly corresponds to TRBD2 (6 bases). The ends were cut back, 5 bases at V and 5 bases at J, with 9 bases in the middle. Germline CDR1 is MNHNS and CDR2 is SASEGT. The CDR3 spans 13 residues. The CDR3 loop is CASSHRGTGELFF. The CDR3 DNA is TGTGCCAGCAGTCATCGGGGGACCGGGGAGCTGTTTTTT.

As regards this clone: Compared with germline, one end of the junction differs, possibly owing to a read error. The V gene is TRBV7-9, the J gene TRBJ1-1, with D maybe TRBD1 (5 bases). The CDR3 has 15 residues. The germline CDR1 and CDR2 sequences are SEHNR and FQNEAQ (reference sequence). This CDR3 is CSSSLSTAGDTEAFF. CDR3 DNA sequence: TGTTCCAGCAGCTTATCTACGGCGGGGGACACTGAAGCTTTCTTT.

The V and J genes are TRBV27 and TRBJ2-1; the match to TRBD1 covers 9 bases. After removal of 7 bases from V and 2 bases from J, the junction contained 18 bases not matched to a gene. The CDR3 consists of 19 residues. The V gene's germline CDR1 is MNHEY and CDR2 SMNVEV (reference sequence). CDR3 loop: CASTMTGGPPTGTYNEQFF. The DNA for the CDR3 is TGTGCCAGCACAATGACAGGGGGTCCGCCCACTGGCACCTACAATGAGCAGTTCTTC.

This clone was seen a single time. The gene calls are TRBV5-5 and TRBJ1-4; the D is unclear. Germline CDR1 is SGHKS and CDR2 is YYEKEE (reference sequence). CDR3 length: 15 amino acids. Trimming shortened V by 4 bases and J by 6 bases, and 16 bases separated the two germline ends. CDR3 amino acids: CASSIRTGNYEKLFF. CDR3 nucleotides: TGTGCCAGCAGCATCCGGACGGGAAATTATGAAAAACTGTTTTTT.

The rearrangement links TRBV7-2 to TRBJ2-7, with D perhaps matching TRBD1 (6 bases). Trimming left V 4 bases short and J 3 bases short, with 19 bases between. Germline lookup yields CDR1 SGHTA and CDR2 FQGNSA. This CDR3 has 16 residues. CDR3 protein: CASSSTGIPYNYEQYF. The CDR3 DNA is TGTGCCAGCAGCTCCACAGGGATTCCCTACAACTACGAGCAGTACTTC.

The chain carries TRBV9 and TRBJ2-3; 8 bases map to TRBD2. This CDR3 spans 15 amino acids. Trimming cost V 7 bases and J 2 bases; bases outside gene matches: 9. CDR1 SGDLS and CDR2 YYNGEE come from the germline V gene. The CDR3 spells CASPGAGEITDTQYF. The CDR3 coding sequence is TGTGCCAGCCCAGGAGCGGGGGAAATCACAGATACGCAGTATTTT.

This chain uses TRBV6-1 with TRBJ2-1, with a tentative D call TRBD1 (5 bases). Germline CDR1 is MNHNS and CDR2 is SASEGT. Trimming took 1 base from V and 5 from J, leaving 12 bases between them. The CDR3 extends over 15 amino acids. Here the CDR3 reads CASSEDRQINNEQFF. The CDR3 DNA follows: TGTGCCAGCAGTGAAGACAGGCAAATCAACAATGAGCAGTTCTTC.

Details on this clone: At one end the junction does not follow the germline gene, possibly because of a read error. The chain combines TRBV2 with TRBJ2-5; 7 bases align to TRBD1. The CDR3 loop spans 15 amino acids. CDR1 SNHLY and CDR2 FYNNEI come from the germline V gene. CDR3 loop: CASSELGGSQEAQYF. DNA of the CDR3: TGTGCCAGCAGTGAATTAGGGGGCTCCCAAGAGGCCCAGTACTTC.

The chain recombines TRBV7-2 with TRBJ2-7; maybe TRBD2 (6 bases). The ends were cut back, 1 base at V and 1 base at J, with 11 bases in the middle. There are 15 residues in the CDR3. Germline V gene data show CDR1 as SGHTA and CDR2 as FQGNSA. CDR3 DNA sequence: TGTGCCAGCAGCTTAGTCTACGGGGGTTCCTACGAGCAGTACTTC. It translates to CASSLVYGGSYEQYF.

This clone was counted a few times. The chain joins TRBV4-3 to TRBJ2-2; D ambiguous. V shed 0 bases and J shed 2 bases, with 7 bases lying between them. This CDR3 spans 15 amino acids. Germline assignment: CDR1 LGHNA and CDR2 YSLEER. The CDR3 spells CASSQEPGNTGELFF. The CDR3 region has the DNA TGCGCCAGCAGCCAAGAACCGGGTAACACCGGGGAGCTGTTTTTT.